The 25 T cell receptor beta chains below come from one sample, sequenced in a study of T-cell reconstitution after alpha-beta-depleted transplantation in children. Preparation of the TCRbeta library used unique molecular identifiers. One entry per CDR3 protein, called by TCRdb with MiXCR from the PCR reads. The sample lists about 98,000 distinct CDR3 sequences; less than 25% were seen once. Sequencing used PBMCs, obtained before TCRalphabeta/CD19-depleted stem cell transplant. The source is a boy aged 2-9 years with acute lymphoblastic leukemia, due to receive a stem cell transplant.

This clonotype was detected only a few times. V and J are TRBV6-5 and TRBJ2-5; D perhaps matches TRBD2 (6 bases). Germline V gives CDR1 MNHEY, CDR2 SVGAGI. The V end was cut by 0 bases, the J end by 3 bases, with 20 bases between. The CDR3 runs 18 residues. The CDR3 spells CASSYSLSGGAAEETQYF. As DNA, the CDR3 is TGTGCCAGCAGTTACTCGTTGTCCGGAGGGGCCGCGGAAGAGACCCAGTACTTC.

In its sample, this clonotype was seen a few times. The chain employs TRBV28 and TRBJ1-5; D may be TRBD1 (5 bases). Trimming took 4 bases from V and 1 from J, leaving 8 bases between them. The CDR3 runs 14 residues. Germline V gives CDR1 MDHEN, CDR2 SYDVKM. This CDR3 is CASSSGKSNQPQHF. In DNA form, the CDR3 reads TGTGCCAGCAGTTCAGGGAAGAGCAATCAGCCCCAGCATTTT.

This clonotype was observed a handful of times. The chain recombines TRBV20-1 with TRBJ2-7; the D gene is possibly TRBD2 (5 bases). Per the germline V gene, CDR1 is DFQATT and CDR2 is SNEGSKA (reference sequence). Deletions cut 1 base from V and 5 bases from J, with 12 bases between. The CDR3 covers 13 residues. The CDR3 loop is CSARVGGENEQYF. The CDR3 DNA reads TGCAGTGCTAGAGTAGGAGGAGAAAACGAGCAGTACTTC.

This clonotype was picked up many times. The chain uses TRBV4-1 and TRBJ1-1; 7 positions match TRBD1. This CDR3 region has 16 residues. J lost 4 bases, V lost 4 bases, and 12 bases had no gene match. Germline-derived CDR1 and CDR2 are MGHRA and YSYEKL. The CDR3 DNA is TGCGCCAGCAGCCCAATACAGGGGAACGTGGGCACTGAAGCTTTCTTT. Translating it yields CASSPIQGNVGTEAFF.

This sequence joins TRBV7-7 and TRBJ2-1; 11 bases match TRBD2. The germline CDR1 and CDR2 sequences are SSHAT and FNYEAQ (reference sequence). Unmatched junction bases numbered 6, after V lost 5 bases and J lost 6 bases. The length of the CDR3 is 15 residues. The CDR3 here is CASSPGTSGFNEQFF. As DNA, the CDR3 is TGTGCCAGCAGCCCAGGGACTAGCGGATTCAATGAGCAGTTCTTC.

The gene calls are TRBV6-1 and TRBJ1-2, with D uncertain. Germline V gene sequence: CDR1 MNHNS, CDR2 SASEGT. V was cut by 8 bases and J by 7 bases, with 17 bases left in between. CDR3 length: 13 residues. CDR3 sequence reads: CASSPSGAGGYTF. CDR3 coding DNA: TGTGCCAGCTCTCCGTCCGGAGCGGGTGGCTACACCTTC.

This clonotype has more than one count but fewer than ten. The V call is TRBV5-4, the J call TRBJ2-3, with TRBD2 identical over 10 bases. V was pared by 5 bases and J by 7 bases, with 16 bases of the junction left unmatched. Germline CDR1 SGHNT, CDR2 YYREEE (reference sequence). The CDR3 is 17 amino acids. The CDR3 nucleotides read TGTGCCAGCAGATCTGGACTAGCGGAGGGGGTTGGGAATACGCAGTATTTT. Amino acids: CASRSGLAEGVGNTQYF.

The genes are TRBV4-3 and TRBJ2-2; D unclear. The CDR3 runs 15 residues. Germline-derived CDR1 and CDR2 are LGHNA and YSLEER. The ends were cut back, 0 bases at V and 2 bases at J, with 7 bases in the middle. CDR3 in DNA: TGCGCCAGCAGCCAAGATGGGTTTAACACCGGGGAGCTGTTTTTT. Translation gives CASSQDGFNTGELFF.

V usage is TRBV5-5 and J usage is TRBJ1-2; D perhaps matches TRBD1 (6 bases). Germline-derived CDR1 and CDR2 are SGHKS and YYEKEE (reference sequence). V was pared by 2 bases and J by 5 bases, with 22 bases between. This CDR3 comprises 17 residues. The CDR3 here is CASSFTGQYGAEYGYTF. DNA of the CDR3: TGTGCCAGCAGCTTTACGGGACAATACGGAGCTGAGTATGGCTACACCTTC. The full variable domain, its missing parts supplied by reference TRBV5-5 and TRBJ1-2, is DAGVTQSPTHLIKTRGQQVTLRCSPISGHKSVSWYQQVLGQGPQFIFQYYEKEERGRGNFPDRFSARQFPNYSSELNVNALLLGDSALYLCASSFTGQYGAEYGYTFGSGTRLTVV.

CDR3 region: CASSLIKGQASYEQYF. The CDR3 DNA reads as TGTGCCAGCAGTCTTATAAAGGGACAGGCTTCCTACGAGCAGTACTTC. This chain uses TRBV6-1 with TRBJ2-7, with 8 bases lining up with TRBD1. The trim removed 5 bases at V and 1 base at J, leaving 10 bases unmatched. Germline assignment: CDR1 MNHNS and CDR2 SASEGT. This CDR3 has 16 amino acids.

This clonotype was counted many times. The chain recombines TRBV7-2 with TRBJ2-1; weak D call: TRBD2 (6 bases). CDR3 length: 16 amino acids. Trimming removed 1 base from V and 5 bases from J, with 15 bases in between. The V gene's germline CDR1 is SGHTA and CDR2 FQGNSA. The CDR3 region is CASSLGVYGTDNEQFF. In DNA, the CDR3 is TGTGCCAGCAGCTTAGGAGTGTATGGGACTGACAATGAGCAGTTCTTC.

J is TRBJ2-3 and V is TRBV7-2; D unclear. The end of the DNA aligns better with TRBJ1-5, so the J call may be wrong. The CDR3 spans 14 residues. Germline values: CDR1 SGHTA, CDR2 FQGNSA. The CDR3 here is CASSLNRNTDTQHF. The CDR3 nucleotides read TGTGCCAGCAGCTTAAATAGGAACACAGATACGCAGCATTTT.

The chain is built from TRBV5-1 and TRBJ1-2; D is undetermined. The CDR3 extends over 15 amino acids. Per germline, CDR1 SGHRS and CDR2 YFSETQ. V gave up 6 bases and J gave up 8 bases, with 23 bases separating them. The CDR3 nucleotides read TGCGCCAGCAACCTTCTGTCCGGGAACAAAGGGGGCTACACCTTC. Protein: CASNLLSGNKGGYTF.

V gene TRBV15 combines with J gene TRBJ1-6; the D is unclear. V was clipped by 3 bases and J by 14 bases, with 17 bases between them. CDR1 is LNHNV and CDR2 is YYDKDF in the germline V gene (reference sequence). The CDR3 contains 14 residues. DNA for the CDR3: TGTGCCACCAGCAGCCCCGATGCCAGTGACACCCTCCACTTT. Amino acids: CATSSPDASDTLHF.

This clonotype has at least ten counts. The V gene is TRBV20-1, the J gene TRBJ1-5; maybe TRBD1 (5 bases). V shed 0 bases and J shed 0 bases, with 12 bases lying between them. Germline loops: CDR1 DFQATT, CDR2 SNEGSKA (reference sequence). This CDR3 spans 16 amino acids. CDR3 DNA sequence: TGCAGTGCTAGAGATATGGGGGGTTATAGCAATCAGCCCCAGCATTTT. Protein sequence: CSARDMGGYSNQPQHF.

This clonotype has a single count. The chain carries TRBV9 and TRBJ2-7; TRBD2 agrees at 10 bases. V lost 4 bases, J lost 7 bases, and 8 bases stayed unmatched. The germline CDR1 and CDR2 sequences are SGDLS and YYNGEE. The CDR3 spans 14 residues. The CDR3, as DNA: TGTGCCAGCAGCTCCGGACTAGCGGTGGAGGAGCAGTACTTC. Translating gives CASSSGLAVEEQYF.

This clonotype was found a few times. The gene calls are TRBV10-2 and TRBJ2-6; tentative D call: TRBD1 (5 bases). V lost 4 bases and J 2 bases, leaving 9 bases between the germline ends. From germline, CDR1 is WSHSY and CDR2 SAAADI. This CDR3 comprises 15 residues. In DNA, the CDR3 is TGCGCCAGCAGTGGTTGGGGCACTGGGGCCAACGTCCTGACTTTC. Translated, it gives CASSGWGTGANVLTF.

The chain has TRBV9 and TRBJ2-1; D is perhaps TRBD2 (5 bases). Per the germline V gene, CDR1 is SGDLS and CDR2 is YYNGEE. This CDR3 spans 16 amino acids. Trimming pared 3 bases from V and 3 bases from J, leaving 16 bases between. The CDR3 bases are TGTGCCAGCAGCGCCCGACCGCTAGCTTTCTACAATGAGCAGTTCTTC. Translating gives CASSARPLAFYNEQFF.

The chain recombines TRBV7-2 with TRBJ2-7; possible D gene TRBD2, 5 bases. The germline V gene has CDR1 SGHTA and CDR2 FQGNSA. Trimming left V 4 bases short and J 2 bases short, with 15 bases between. The CDR3 is 15 residues long. DNA of the CDR3: TGTGCCAGCAGCTCAGAGGGCCTAGTCCCCTACGAGCAGTACTTC. Amino acids: CASSSEGLVPYEQYF.

This clonotype has a count of ten or more. The chain carries TRBV4-3 and TRBJ2-1; D unresolved. Trimming took 0 bases from V and 9 from J, leaving 15 bases between them. The length of the CDR3 is 15 residues. Germline loops: CDR1 LGHNA, CDR2 YSLEER. The CDR3 nucleotides are TGCGCCAGCAGCCAAGATCATCTGGCAGGCGTTGAGCAGTTCTTC. The encoded protein is CASSQDHLAGVEQFF.

This chain uses TRBV12-3 or TRBV12-4 with TRBJ1-2; D perhaps matches TRBD1 (6 bases). Trimming stripped 5 bases from V and 4 bases from J, with 14 bases between. This CDR3 region has 14 residues. For the CDR3, the DNA is TGTGCCAGCAGTCCCTACACAGGGTTCTATGGCTACACCTTC. Its protein is CASSPYTGFYGYTF.

This chain links TRBV7-2 with TRBJ2-5; possibly TRBD2 for D (6 bases). The CDR3 is 15 amino acids. V shed 6 bases and J shed 4 bases, with 18 bases lying between them. CDR1 is SGHTA and CDR2 is FQGNSA in the germline V gene. This CDR3 is CASRSHSGSSETQYF. For the CDR3, the DNA is TGTGCCAGCAGATCTCACTCCGGGAGTTCAGAGACCCAGTACTTC. Full variable domain (remainder filled in from reference TRBV7-2 and TRBJ2-5): GAGVSQSPSNKVTEKGKDVELRCDPISGHTALYWYRQSLGQGLEFLIYFQGNSAPDKSGLPSDRFSAERTGGSVSTLTIQRTQQEDSAVYLCASRSHSGSSETQYFGPGTRLLVL.

This clonotype was found a few times. The gene calls are TRBV4-2 and TRBJ2-3, with D possibly being TRBD2 (6 bases). The germline V gene encodes CDR1 LGHNA and CDR2 YNFKEQ. V dropped 2 bases and J dropped 2 bases, with 14 bases sitting between them. The CDR3 contains 16 residues. The CDR3 loop is CASSQSGGAPTDTQYF. The CDR3 DNA reads as TGTGCCAGCAGCCAAAGCGGAGGGGCCCCCACAGATACGCAGTATTTT.

In its sample, this clonotype was seen a few times. The J gene is TRBJ2-1, the V gene TRBV11-2; TRBD1 agrees at 7 bases. The CDR3 is made up of 15 amino acids. Trimming took 3 bases from V and 4 from J; bases not matched to a gene: 6. Germline V CDR1 and CDR2: SGHAT, FQNNGV. CDR3 residues: CASSLGQLPYNEQFF. DNA of the CDR3: TGTGCCAGCAGCTTGGGACAGCTACCTTACAATGAGCAGTTCTTC.

The V and J genes are TRBV12-3 or TRBV12-4 and TRBJ1-5, with no clear D. This CDR3 has 12 residues. V lost 4 bases, J lost 7 bases, and 8 bases lay in between. The CDR3 DNA is TGTGCCAGCAGTTACGGGCAACAGCCCCAGCATTTT. It specifies CASSYGQQPQHF.